This TCR beta chain was found in a study of cytomegalovirus exposure and HLA in healthy donors. Germline CDR1 and CDR2: SGHVS and FNYEAQ. The J segment lost 9 bases and the V segment lost 5 bases, leaving 6 bases of the junction unmatched. The CDR3 is 13 residues long. PCR primers comprised 60 Vbeta and 13 Jbeta primers. Some clones are missing from TCRdb's copy, which holds only in-frame ones; the method was immunoSEQ multiplex PCR. The sample has about 110,000 clones, around 62% seen once. Sequencing was carried out using PBMCs. The V and J genes are TRBV7-6 and TRBJ2-1, with TRBD1 matching 8 bases. The sequence derives from a man aged 25-45 years in good health and CMV-seropositive. The CDR3: CASSQTGAGEQFF. As DNA, the CDR3 is TGTGCCAGCAGCCAGACAGGGGCCGGTGAGCAGTTCTTC.